Described below is a single T cell receptor beta chain sequence and its context. How the authors handled the data: Cell counts per sample came from amplifying reference gene primers. Profiling relied on immunoSEQ multiplex PCR, and the TCRdb table lists in-frame clones only, not all of them. From that table come the V and J calls and clone size; the DNA was used to work out D and trimming. The sample shows under 130,000 clones, around nine tenths of them seen only once. This sample stems from a study of blood T cell repertoires in COVID-19. About the study: In each case, the material was cDNA or gDNA derived from T cells, B-cell-depleted T cells, or PBMCs.

CDR3 length: 15 amino acids. CDR1 is SEHNR and CDR2 is FQNEAQ in the germline V gene (reference sequence). V was clipped by 0 bases and J by 3 bases; unmatched bases: 2. The sequenced material came from peripheral blood. The chain recombines TRBV7-9 with TRBJ1-2; 9 nucleotides agree with TRBD1. This sequence was found in a middle-aged man in a cohort sampled during active COVID-19. CDR3 sequence reads: CASSLAGQGYYGYTF. As DNA, the CDR3 is TGTGCCAGCAGCTTAGCCGGACAGGGGTACTATGGCTACACCTTC.